This T cell receptor (beta chain) is from a study of cytomegalovirus exposure and HLA in healthy donors. Across the study: Genotyping showed approximately 81% of over 350 donors falling in the Caucasian-associated ancestry cluster. Findings and limits, study-wide: TCR beta V segments were, for the most part, productive about 87% or about 30% of the time in an earlier analysis. Sequencing had likely introduced a cluster of highly shared sequence variants as an artifact. Reportedly, diagnosis of cytomegalovirus status by the classifier showed high specificity and sensitivity.

The V end lost 0 bases, the J end lost 0 bases, and 4 bases lay between the germline ends. The CDR3 loop spans 14 amino acids. Germline CDR1 and CDR2: KGHSY and FQNENV. The study ran its PCR with 60 Vbeta and 13 Jbeta primers. The protocol was immunoSEQ multiplex PCR, while the TCRdb copy is restricted to in-frame clones and leaves out a portion. Among roughly 98,000 clones listed, roughly 74% were seen once. About this clone itself: The antigen remains unidentified.

The sequence was collected from an older woman in good health and CMV-seropositive. The sequenced sample consisted of PBMCs. The gene calls are TRBV16 and TRBJ2-3; D gene unclear. In DNA, the CDR3 is TGTGCCAGCAGCCAATCGGCAAGCACAGATACGCAGTATTTT. This encodes CASSQSASTDTQYF.